What follows are 2 T cell receptor beta chains derived from one specimen sequenced in a study of T cells in Graves' hyperthyroidism and ophthalmopathy. Amplification yielded TCR beta CDR3 regions, with RNA transcripts as the source. TCR CDR3 regions were first amplified by RT-PCR with HTBI primers. TCRdb called the multiplex PCR reads again in MiXCR, with one record for every CDR3 protein. The data contain hundreds of thousands of distinct CDR3 sequences, around 21% of them seen just once; the ten biggest clones take up around a third. Sequencing was carried out using blood. All receptors come from a man aged 25-45 years with Graves' ophthalmopathy.

The chain employs TRBV2 and TRBJ2-6, with a possible D match to TRBD1 (6 bases). Germline CDR1 SNHLY, CDR2 FYNNEI. This CDR3 is built from 15 residues. V lost 6 bases to trimming and J lost 3 bases, with 12 bases between them. Here the CDR3 DNA reads TGTGCCAGCAGCATCAAGGGGGTTGGGGCCAACGTCCTGACTTTC. Translated: CASSIKGVGANVLTF.

J is TRBJ2-7 and V is TRBV6-1; D not certain. Trimming shortened V by 1 base and J by 0 bases, and 13 bases separated the two germline ends. Germline CDR1 and CDR2: MNHNS and SASEGT. The CDR3 runs to 16 residues. The CDR3 nucleotides are TGTGCCAGCAGTGAAGGACGGACGGCAGACTCCTACGAGCAGTACTTC. Protein: CASSEGRTADSYEQYF.